This T cell receptor beta chain is from a study of blood T cell repertoires in COVID-19. Study in general: The United States, Italy and Spain provided the acute and convalescent COVID-19 samples.

Original methodology: Estimates of nucleated cell counts were drawn from the amplification of reference gene primers. Repertoires were generated with immunoSEQ multiplex PCR, while TCRdb's copy carries only in-frame clones and drops some. The DNA was the basis for D and trimming; V, J and clone size are from that table. Seen here are some 250,000 clones, around 90% observed once, and the top ten hold around 7.8%. This CDR3 has 14 amino acids. Germline CDR1 is LNHDA and CDR2 is SQIVND (reference sequence). With 3 bases removed from V and 0 bases from J, the gap between germline ends came to 6 bases. Material for sequencing was peripheral blood. This chain uses TRBV19 with TRBJ2-1; D might be TRBD2 (5 bases). This clonotype was obtained from a man between 60 and 70 years old who had recovered from COVID-19. In DNA, the CDR3 is TGTGCCAGTAGTATCGGAGGCTCCTACAATGAGCAGTTCTTC. Residues: CASSIGGSYNEQFF. Filled out from reference TRBV19 and TRBJ2-1, the complete variable domain reads DGGITQSPKYLFRKEGQNVTLSCEQNLNHDAMYWYRQDPGQGLRLIYYSQIVNDFQKGDIAEGYSVSREKKESFPLTVTSAQKNPTAFYLCASSIGGSYNEQFFGPGTRLTVL.